The rows below give T cell receptor beta chains drawn from one sample of a study of blood T cell repertoires in COVID-19. TCRdb's table, derived via immunoSEQ multiplex PCR, lists solely in-frame clones and lacks some. This table holds around 620,000 clones, around 90% found once. The sample taken for sequencing was peripheral blood. The receptors shown here come from a woman aged 18-29 years with acute or convalescent COVID-19. Each CDR3 is given with its conserved first and last residue. Each record gives: V gene, J gene, D gene, CDR3 protein, CDR3 DNA. The D gene is left open where the match is weak.

TRBV7-8	TRBJ2-5	.	CASSLAPGYSHQETQYF	TGTGCCAGCAGCTTAGCCCCAGGGTACTCCCACCAAGAGACCCAGTACTTC
TRBV19	TRBJ1-5	TRBD1	CASSRQGQYQPQHF	TGTGCCAGTAGCAGACAGGGGCAATATCAGCCCCAGCATTTT
TRBV18	TRBJ1-1	.	CASSPPTGYTEAFF	TGTGCCAGCTCACCCCCCACAGGGTACACTGAAGCTTTCTTT
TRBV4-2	TRBJ2-3	TRBD2	CASSPYLAGGIDTQYF	TGTGCCAGCAGCCCCTACCTAGCGGGGGGTATAGATACGCAGTATTTT
TRBV9	TRBJ1-2	.	CASSVVADSNYGYTF	TGTGCCAGCAGCGTAGTAGCAGACAGTAACTATGGCTACACCTTC
TRBV21-1	TRBJ1-2	.	CASSRRDRGPSGYTF	TGTGCCAGCAGCCGGCGGGACAGGGGGCCAAGTGGCTACACCTTC
TRBV7-8	TRBJ1-2	.	CASSLTPTSGTSWDTF	TGTGCCAGCAGCTTAACGCCGACCTCGGGTACTAGTTGGGACACCTTC
TRBV4-1	TRBJ2-7	TRBD2	CASSPATGLAGYEQYF	TGCGCCAGCAGCCCAGCCACGGGACTAGCGGGCTACGAGCAGTACTTC
TRBV7-9	TRBJ1-5	.	CASSLAGPGNQPQHF	TGTGCCAGCAGCTTAGCGGGGCCAGGCAATCAGCCCCAGCATTTT
TRBV3-1/TRBV3-2	TRBJ2-2	.	CASSQVTASTTGELFF	TGTGCCAGCAGCCAAGTCACGGCTAGCACCACCGGGGAGCTGTTTTTT
TRBV6-6	TRBJ1-2	.	CASSYLPFDYGYTF	TGTGCCAGCAGTTACCTTCCGTTTGACTATGGCTACACCTTC
TRBV19	TRBJ2-5	TRBD1	CASSIEGAGGRETQYF	TGTGCCAGTAGTATAGAGGGGGCAGGGGGCAGAGAGACCCAGTACTTC
TRBV7-8	TRBJ2-1	TRBD2	CASSLEATSGGANALEQFF	TGTGCCAGCAGCTTAGAGGCAACTAGCGGGGGGGCCAACGCTCTGGAGCAGTTCTTC
TRBV6-5	TRBJ2-2	.	CASSSGTPDTGELFF	TGTGCCAGCAGCTCCGGGACACCAGACACCGGGGAGCTGTTTTTT
TRBV27	TRBJ2-3	TRBD1	CASSFAGTGDRTDTQYF	TGTGCCAGCAGTTTTGCGGGGACAGGGGACCGCACAGATACGCAGTATTTT
TRBV4-1	TRBJ2-7	TRBD2	CASSQTLAGGTYEQYF	TGCGCCAGCAGCCAGACCCTAGCGGGGGGCACCTACGAGCAGTACTTC